This T cell receptor (beta chain) was retrieved from a study of T cell responses to AZD1222 COVID-19 vaccine (dated by TCRdb to about 2021). Study-wide context: AZD1222 recipients whose second dose came at about 4 weeks and those whose second dose came at about 12 weeks were combined into one group, since spike-specific TCR depth and breadth did not differ between the two schedules. A total of 233 trial participants underwent TCR sequencing, of whom roughly 210 had received two doses of AZD1222 and around 25 had received two doses of the MenACWY control vaccine. Enrollment into the trials was organized by age into subgroups of 18-55, 56-69 and 70-plus years, and those subgroups contained around 150, 28 and 57 TCR-sequenced participants, respectively. Overall study outcomes, separate from this receptor: Only six AZD1222 recipients were SARS-CoV-2 seropositive at baseline, limiting conclusions about previously exposed vaccinees. CD4 TCRs associated with the vaccine covered the entire spike protein, and the dominant responses were in regions 160-218 and 743-854. In the small 56-69-year group, the increase in depth fell short of significance, most likely because of low power. A significant rise in spike-specific TCR breadth and depth was observed after two AZD1222 doses relative to day 0 and relative to MenACWY recipients. Participants were mostly white British, with more females than males. The authors suggested clonal diversity may have been underestimated. Because no day 14 peak-response samples were available, repertoires were characterized only after the peak T cell response. Reportedly, almost half of the unique spike-specific TCRs recognized epitopes lying outside the regions that are mutated in the B.1.351 and B.1.1.7 variants.

Comments on this clone: No antigen is known for it. Base qualities were left out, and no much larger clone turns up one base away.

Via the germline V gene (reference sequence), CDR1 is LNHDA and CDR2 SQIVND. Trimming costs V 5 bases and J 1 base, and their ends lie 5 bases apart. The CDR3 measures 12 amino acids from cysteine to phenylalanine. Only the CDR3 part of the read is kept: 36 bases, read in frame from the first base. This specimen's time point label, per the study, means: baseline before first vaccination. Vaccinee samples were obtained from the UK trials COV001 and COV002, which included a single-blind randomized controlled phase 2/3 trial of AZD1222 (ChAdOx1 nCoV-19) in healthy adults. Trial participant PBMC samples were collected at day 0 and day 28 after the second dose for TCRbeta chain sequencing. The CDR3 regions of human TCRbeta chains were analyzed by immunosequencing. In the paper's pipeline: Repertoire TCRs were checked for matches against a reference library of SARS-CoV-2-specific TCRs that had been generated using the MIRA antigen-specificity platform. Breadth was defined as the fraction of unique TCRs that were SARS-CoV-2-associated. Depth was defined as the fraction of total T cells that were SARS-CoV-2-associated. Using the MIRA data, each spike-specific TCR was assigned both to the spike region to which the TCR was reactive and to a CD4 or CD8 class. Log10-transformed breadth and depth values were compared by one-way ANOVA with Sidak's multiple comparisons tests. Drawn from immuneACCESS, this table holds only the in-frame rearrangements with V and J called that TCRdb kept. Clones are partly lost; checked studies trace under half to an unresolved V gene and leave the rest unexplained. V, J and clone size are those of that table, while D and trimming were read from the DNA. The sample records around 130,000 clones, nearly 95% of which are singletons. In total, the top ten clones hold about 0.91% of the sample.

The chain was built from TRBV19 and TRBJ1-1, with no confidently assigned D gene. The clonotype was recovered from an adult in good health. This specimen consisted of peripheral blood, obtained on day 0 of AZD1222 vaccination. The CDR3 reads CASSGWNTEAFF. The nucleotide sequence reads TGTGCCAGTAGTGGGTGGAACACTGAAGCTTTCTTT.